Presented here are 25 T cell receptor beta chains from one specimen sequenced in a study of blood T cells in healthy people across ages. Combining a sample-barcoded 5' primer with a J-beta primer mix, a second PCR ran for 7 to 11 cycles. TCRdb fed the 5' RACE reads into MiXCR, producing one record per CDR3 protein. The table records 1.6 million or so distinct CDR3 sequences, roughly 32% of them present only once. The sample consisted of blood. These receptors were obtained from a woman aged 30 to 39 in good health.

Only a few counts were recorded for this clonotype. The chain uses TRBV29-1 and TRBJ1-1; D is unclear. Per germline, CDR1 SQVTM and CDR2 ANQGSEA. This CDR3 is built from 14 residues. The V and J ends lost 2 bases and 1 base respectively, with 11 bases between them. The CDR3 coding sequence is TGCAGCGTTGAATGGGGTAGAGGGAACACTGAAGCTTTCTTT. Its translation is CSVEWGRGNTEAFF.

V usage is TRBV7-9 and J usage is TRBJ2-2; tentative D call: TRBD1 (5 bases). Trimming removed 1 base from V and 10 bases from J, with 19 bases in between. Germline V gives CDR1 SEHNR, CDR2 FQNEAQ (reference sequence). The CDR3 spans 16 residues. The CDR3 reads CASSLEGQGMMAELFF. CDR3 DNA: TGTGCCAGCAGCTTAGAAGGCCAGGGCATGATGGCGGAGCTGTTTTTT.

J is TRBJ2-7 and V is TRBV7-3; 10 nucleotides line up with TRBD2. Germline loops: CDR1 SGHTA, CDR2 FQGTGA. The CDR3 loop spans 14 amino acids. V was clipped by 5 bases and J by 5 bases; unmatched bases: 6. CDR3 DNA: TGTGCCAGCAGCCCCACTAGCGGGAATAACGAGCAGTACTTC. It is translated as CASSPTSGNNEQYF.

The chain couples TRBV3-1 to TRBJ2-7; TRBD2 is a possible D gene (6 bases). The germline CDR1 and CDR2 sequences are LGHDT and YNNKEL (reference sequence). The CDR3 consists of 14 residues. Trimming cost V 0 bases and J 1 base, with 7 bases left between them. CDR3 protein: CASSQEGRSYEQYF. The DNA of the CDR3 is TGTGCCAGCAGCCAAGAGGGGAGGTCCTACGAGCAGTACTTC.

V usage is TRBV7-7 and J usage is TRBJ2-2, with D perhaps TRBD1 or TRBD2 (5 bases each). With 9 bases removed from V and 7 bases from J, the gap between germline ends came to 21 bases. Germline V lookup: CDR1 SSHAT, CDR2 FNYEAQ (reference sequence). This CDR3 comprises 15 residues. The CDR3: CASSHPAWDGGELFF. The CDR3 DNA reads TGTGCCAGTAGCCACCCAGCGTGGGACGGCGGGGAGCTGTTTTTT.

This CDR3 is CASSEWTARSHEAFF. The CDR3 nucleotides are TGTGCCAGCAGTGAATGGACAGCAAGATCCCATGAAGCTTTCTTT. The chain joins TRBV6-1 to TRBJ1-1; tentative D call: TRBD1 (6 bases). Trimming removed 2 bases at V and 7 bases at J, with 17 bases between. The CDR3 is 15 residues long. Germline values: CDR1 MNHNS, CDR2 SASEGT.

The V call is TRBV9, the J call TRBJ2-1; TRBD2 aligns across 9 bases. Germline CDR1 reads SGDLS; CDR2 reads YYNGEE. Trimming took 0 bases from V and 9 from J; bases not matched to a gene: 7. CDR3 length equals 15 residues. CDR3 amino acids: CASSVDGGRDPEQFF. Written as DNA, the CDR3 is TGTGCCAGCAGCGTAGATGGCGGGAGGGATCCTGAGCAGTTCTTC.

This chain connects TRBV12-3 or TRBV12-4 to TRBJ2-3, with a possible D match to TRBD2 (6 bases). CDR3 length: 15 residues. V lost 3 bases, J lost 3 bases, and 13 bases lay in between. The CDR3 sequence is CASSFTGVGTDTQYF. As DNA, the CDR3 is TGTGCCAGCAGTTTTACGGGAGTAGGGACAGATACGCAGTATTTT.

Regarding this clonotype: This may be a read error: a much more frequent sequence differs by one nucleotide. V is TRBV6-1 and J is TRBJ1-1; D remains ambiguous. The ends were cut back, 6 bases at V and 0 bases at J, with 11 bases in the middle. Germline V CDR1 and CDR2: MNHNS, SASEGT. The CDR3 sequence is 14 residues long. The CDR3 region has the DNA TGTGCCAGCAGGGAGCACAGAATGAACACTGAAGCTTTCTTT. Its translation is CASREHRMNTEAFF.

This clonotype occurred a few times. This chain joins TRBV27 and TRBJ2-1; D may be TRBD1 or TRBD2 (6 bases each). Germline V CDR1 and CDR2: MNHEY, SMNVEV (reference sequence). This CDR3 comprises 17 residues. V was cut by 5 bases and J by 0 bases, with 17 bases left in between. In nucleotides, the CDR3 is TGTGCCAGCAGTCCCCTTAGGGGGGAAAGCTCCTACAATGAGCAGTTCTTC. This gives the protein CASSPLRGESSYNEQFF.

This chain uses TRBV3-1 with TRBJ2-7; D remains unclear. V was trimmed by 1 base and J by 0 bases, leaving 7 bases between them. The CDR3 has 14 amino acids. Germline V CDR1 and CDR2: LGHDT, YNNKEL (reference sequence). The CDR3 here is CASSQGWLSYEQYF. CDR3 nucleotide sequence: TGTGCCAGCAGCCAAGGTTGGCTCTCCTACGAGCAGTACTTC.

The chain carries TRBV7-9 and TRBJ2-1; D is uncertain. Between the trimmed V and J ends, which lost 5 bases and 10 bases, there was a span of 18 bases. The CDR3 contains 14 residues. CDR1 is SEHNR and CDR2 is FQNEAQ in the germline V gene (reference sequence). The CDR3, as DNA: TGTGCCAGCAGCGAACCTTCTAGTGGTCTCGAGCAGTTCTTC. Its protein is CASSEPSSGLEQFF.

This clonotype was seen a few times. This chain joins TRBV6-2 or TRBV6-3 and TRBJ1-2, with D possibly TRBD1 on 6 matching bases. The germline gives CDR1 MNHEY, CDR2 SVGEGT. This CDR3 comprises 17 residues. V was cut by 0 bases and J by 4 bases, with 18 bases left in between. CDR3 protein: CASSYSRKTGISYGYTF. The CDR3 DNA is TGTGCCAGCAGTTACTCGAGGAAAACAGGGATTTCCTATGGCTACACCTTC.

Note on this clonotype: Germline and junction disagree at one end, which may indicate a read error. V usage is TRBV9 and J usage is TRBJ1-1; 7 bases are a match to TRBD1. This CDR3 region has 15 residues. CDR1 is SGDLS, CDR2 YYNGEE, per germline. Written as DNA, the CDR3 is TGTACCAGCAGCCCAGGAACAGGGGTTGACACTGAAGCTTTCTTT. It codes for CTSSPGTGVDTEAFF.

This clonotype came up a few times. The V gene is TRBV14, the J gene TRBJ2-7; 7 bases match TRBD2. The CDR3 extends over 15 amino acids. Unmatched junction bases numbered 6, after V lost 1 base and J lost 3 bases. Germline CDR1 SGHDN, CDR2 FVKESK. The CDR3 sequence is CASSQVLGGGYEQYF. As DNA, the CDR3 is TGTGCCAGCAGCCAAGTCCTCGGCGGGGGCTACGAGCAGTACTTC. Full variable domain (missing parts from reference TRBV14 and TRBJ2-7): EAGVTQFPSHSVIEKGQTVTLRCDPISGHDNLYWYRRVMGKEIKFLLHFVKESKQDESGMPNNRFLAERTGGTYSTLKVQPAELEDSGVYFCASSQVLGGGYEQYFGPGTRLTVT.

The chain combines TRBV7-9 with TRBJ1-2; TRBD1 matches 7 bases. Germline values: CDR1 SEHNR, CDR2 FQNEAQ (reference sequence). V shed 7 bases and J 8 bases; nucleotides not matched to a gene: 13. CDR3 length equals 14 residues. The CDR3 sequence: CASTPGGTADGYTF. The CDR3 DNA reads as TGTGCCAGCACCCCCGGGGGGACAGCTGACGGCTACACCTTC.

The V and J genes are TRBV12-3 or TRBV12-4 and TRBJ2-7; D remains ambiguous. The CDR3 length is 14 residues. V was shortened by 3 bases and J by 2 bases, with 11 bases between the two germline ends. CDR3 sequence reads: CASSLDEVPYEQYF. CDR3 DNA: TGTGCCAGCAGTTTGGACGAGGTCCCCTACGAGCAGTACTTC.

Concerning this clonotype: At one end, the junction sequence differs from germline, possibly due to a read error. The chain links TRBV11-1 to TRBJ2-5, with 9 bases fitting TRBD2. Per germline, CDR1 SGHAT and CDR2 FQDESV (reference sequence). The CDR3 is made up of 15 amino acids. The CDR3 loop is CAGSLTSGGLETRYF. The CDR3, as DNA: TGTGCCGGCAGCTTAACGAGCGGGGGGTTGGAGACCCGGTACTTC.

In its sample, this clonotype was seen once. The gene calls are TRBV11-2 and TRBJ2-5; D is possibly TRBD1 (6 bases). TRBJ2-7 explains the end of the DNA better; the J call may be wrong. The germline V gene has CDR1 SGHAT and CDR2 FQNNGV. The CDR3 is made up of 12 amino acids. Here the CDR3 reads CASSIWTAEQYF. CDR3 coding DNA: TGTGCCAGCAGCATCTGGACAGCCGAGCAGTACTTC.

V and J are TRBV27 and TRBJ2-5, with 9 positions matching TRBD2. With V trimmed by 9 bases and J by 3 bases, 11 bases remained unmatched. Germline CDR1 is MNHEY and CDR2 is SMNVEV (reference sequence). This CDR3 has 15 residues. The CDR3: CARTLAGFRKETQYF. The CDR3 bases are TGTGCCAGAACACTAGCGGGCTTCCGAAAAGAGACCCAGTACTTC.

This clonotype has a single count. Germline and junction disagree at one end, which may indicate a read error. The V and J genes are TRBV6-5 and TRBJ2-7; 7 nucleotides match TRBD2. The better agreement between TRBJ2-5 and the DNA end casts doubt on the J call. Germline V gene data show CDR1 as MNHEY and CDR2 as SVGAGI. This CDR3 has 17 amino acids. The CDR3 protein is CVSSFSSGEGRWETQYF. DNA of the CDR3: TGTGTCAGCAGTTTCTCATCGGGGGAGGGCCGGTGGGAGACCCAGTACTTC.

This clonotype has more than one count but fewer than ten. The rearrangement joins TRBV27 to TRBJ2-7, with D possibly being TRBD2 (5 bases). CDR1 is MNHEY and CDR2 is SMNVEV in the germline V gene (reference sequence). The CDR3 totals 14 residues. Trimming cost V 7 bases and J 2 bases, with 15 bases left between them. The CDR3, as DNA: TGTGCCAGCACCAGACCTCGGACTGCCTACGAGCAGTACTTC. It codes for CASTRPRTAYEQYF.

This clonotype was detected only a few times. This chain links TRBV27 with TRBJ2-6; 12 bases are a match to TRBD2. Germline assignment: CDR1 MNHEY and CDR2 SMNVEV (reference sequence). Trimming took 2 bases from V and 3 from J; bases not matched to a gene: 5. The CDR3 consists of 18 residues. CDR3 amino acids: CASSLEGLAGVGANVLTF. The CDR3 nucleotides read TGTGCCAGCAGTTTAGAGGGACTAGCGGGTGTTGGGGCCAACGTCCTGACTTTC.

This clonotype was seen repeatedly, ten times or more. V usage is TRBV15 and J usage is TRBJ2-5; unclear D gene. Per germline, CDR1 LNHNV and CDR2 YYDKDF (reference sequence). With 7 bases removed from V and 5 bases from J, the gap between germline ends came to 20 bases. The CDR3 is 15 amino acids. The CDR3 coding sequence is TGTGCCACCACCTACACGGCATCCGAGTCGGAGACCCAGTACTTC. Translated, it gives CATTYTASESETQYF.

This clonotype was observed many times. The chain links TRBV4-1 to TRBJ2-5, with 12 bases aligning to TRBD2. In germline, CDR1 is MGHRA, CDR2 YSYEKL. The V gene end was trimmed by 3 bases and the J gene end by 0 bases; junction bases not matched to a gene: 5. The CDR3 runs to 17 residues. In DNA, the CDR3 is TGCGCCAGCAGCCAGCAGACTAGCGGGAGTTACCAAGAGACCCAGTACTTC. This translates into CASSQQTSGSYQETQYF.